The clone carrying this TCR beta chain came up many times. The antigen is not known. These data are taken from a study of early T cells in non-severe SARS-CoV-2 infection. Turning to the study itself: With bulk RNA from unsorted whole blood as input, sequencing yielded unpaired chains.

The germline V gene has CDR1 LNHDA and CDR2 SQIVND (reference sequence). The CDR3 sequence is 12 residues long. The V end lost 8 bases, the J end lost 1 base, and 6 bases lay between the germline ends. Overall study findings and caveats: The study's VDJdb matching favored anti-spike CD8 responses and missed private and CD4 specificities.

Attached unique molecular identifiers marked individual cDNA molecules. From the 5' RACE reads, TCRdb called clonotypes with MiXCR, one entry per CDR3 protein. Of some 66,000 distinct CDR3 sequences listed, around 9% were seen once; the top ten hold 3.2%. The sequenced sample was whole blood. The source is an adult who was a healthcare worker with PCR-confirmed SARS-CoV-2 infection or an uninfected control (not recorded which). The gene calls are TRBV19 and TRBJ1-3; D remains unclear. The CDR3 protein is CASARSGNTIYF. Here the CDR3 DNA reads TGTGCCAGTGCGAGATCTGGAAACACCATATATTTT.